The 20 T cell receptor beta chains reported below all come from one sample, sequenced in a study of T cell repertoires in cytomegalovirus infection. TCRdb itself ran the reads through MiXCR, one entry per CDR3 protein. The sample holds more than 110,000 distinct CDR3 sequences, 32% seen once. No cognate antigen is known for these TCRs. Sequencing used CD8+ T cells from cultured PBMCs, obtained from culture after CMV antigen stimulation. Receptor source: a human donor in good health (CMV status not recorded). Some clones in this sample may be carry-over from other donors' samples.

This clonotype was counted ten times or more. The chain combines TRBV7-6 with TRBJ2-2; D is ambiguous. Trimming removed 3 bases from V and 8 bases from J, with 7 bases in between. CDR3 length: 12 amino acids. The V gene's germline CDR1 is SGHVS and CDR2 FNYEAQ. CDR3 sequence reads: CASSFNRGELFF. In DNA form, the CDR3 reads TGTGCCAGCAGCTTTAATAGAGGGGAGCTGTTTTTT.

This clonotype showed up just a few times. The chain recombines TRBV4-1 with TRBJ2-1, with D uncertain. Germline V gene lookup returns CDR1 MGHRA and CDR2 YSYEKL. This CDR3 is 11 amino acids long. V was pared by 5 bases and J by 8 bases, with 7 bases between. CDR3 sequence (DNA): TGCGCCAGCAGCACCGAAGATGAGCAGTTCTTC. Translating it yields CASSTEDEQFF.

The J gene is TRBJ2-7, the V gene TRBV12-3 or TRBV12-4, with 7 bases identical to TRBD1. The CDR3 has 17 amino acids. The V segment lost 2 bases and the J segment 2 bases; nucleotides outside the gene matches: 12. CDR3 sequence: CASSLFGSGTDTYEQYF. CDR3 nucleotide sequence: TGTGCCAGCAGTTTATTCGGGTCCGGGACAGACACCTACGAGCAGTACTTC.

At least ten counts were recorded for this clonotype. The rearrangement uses TRBV6-6 and TRBJ1-6, with a possible D match to TRBD1 (6 bases). Germline lookup yields CDR1 MNHNY and CDR2 SVGAGI (reference sequence). CDR3 length: 14 amino acids. Trimming pared 5 bases from V and 7 bases from J, leaving 12 bases between. This CDR3 reads CASSDTGFNSPLHF. In DNA form, the CDR3 reads TGTGCCAGCAGTGACACAGGGTTCAATTCACCCCTCCACTTT.

This chain connects TRBV3-1 to TRBJ1-3, with TRBD1 matching 9 bases. Trimming took 5 bases from V and 0 from J; bases not matched to a gene: 2. The CDR3 sequence is 15 residues long. Germline-derived CDR1 and CDR2 are LGHDT and YNNKEL (reference sequence). CDR3 DNA sequence: TGTGCCAGCAGCAGGACAGGGGCCTCTGGAAACACCATATATTTT. Amino acid sequence: CASSRTGASGNTIYF.

This clonotype was picked up a small number of times. This chain links TRBV7-9 with TRBJ2-7; possible D gene TRBD1, 5 bases. This CDR3 contains 13 residues. The V and J ends lost 3 bases and 1 base respectively, with 7 bases between them. In germline, CDR1 is SEHNR, CDR2 FQNEAQ (reference sequence). The DNA for the CDR3 is TGTGCCAGCAGCTTTCAGGGATCCTACGAGCAGTACTTC. This gives the protein CASSFQGSYEQYF.

The sample holds a few counts of this clonotype. The chain couples TRBV19 to TRBJ2-2; 11 bases are shared with TRBD1. V shed 5 bases and J 5 bases; nucleotides not matched to a gene: 10. The CDR3 consists of 17 residues. Per germline, CDR1 LNHDA and CDR2 SQIVND (reference sequence). The CDR3 region is CASSVAGQGASTGELFF. The CDR3 DNA sequence: TGTGCCAGTAGTGTGGCCGGACAGGGGGCTAGTACCGGGGAGCTGTTTTTT.

The chain has TRBV7-8 and TRBJ2-1; TRBD1 is a possible D gene (5 bases). The CDR3 runs to 16 residues. The germline V and J ends were trimmed by 0 bases and 0 bases, with 9 bases remaining between them. Looked up from germline, CDR1 is SGHVS and CDR2 is FQNEAQ. CDR3 DNA sequence: TGTGCCAGCAGCTTAGCGCAAGGGGTCTCCTACAATGAGCAGTTCTTC. Encoded protein: CASSLAQGVSYNEQFF.

This clonotype was counted between two and nine times. This rearrangement joins TRBV11-3 to TRBJ1-1; 8 bases match TRBD1. This CDR3 region has 14 residues. Trimming took 3 bases from V and 4 from J; bases not matched to a gene: 4. The germline CDR1 and CDR2 sequences are SGHNT and YENEEA. CDR3 sequence: CASSFQGATTEAFF. The CDR3 coding sequence is TGTGCCAGCAGCTTCCAGGGGGCTACCACTGAAGCTTTCTTT.

This clonotype has more than one count but fewer than ten. The chain couples TRBV6-1 to TRBJ1-5; D is uncertain. The CDR3 runs to 13 residues. The V and J ends lost 6 bases and 3 bases respectively, with 9 bases between them. The germline gives CDR1 MNHNS, CDR2 SASEGT. The DNA of the CDR3 is TGTGCCAGCAGCCTGCGGATCAATCAGCCCCAGCATTTT. Residues: CASSLRINQPQHF.

This clonotype came up a few times. This chain connects TRBV7-8 to TRBJ2-7; perhaps TRBD1 as D (5 bases). V was shortened by 1 base and J by 2 bases, with 15 bases between the two germline ends. Looked up from germline, CDR1 is SGHVS and CDR2 is FQNEAQ. There are 16 residues in the CDR3. The CDR3 DNA follows: TGTGCCAGCAGCTTAGACGGACATTCACTCGCCTACGAGCAGTACTTC. This encodes CASSLDGHSLAYEQYF.

This clonotype was found a few times. This chain joins TRBV28 and TRBJ2-7; 7 bases agree with TRBD1. Germline trimming cut 3 bases from V and 4 bases from J; bases unmatched to any gene: 6. The CDR3 has 14 amino acids. Germline CDR1 is MDHEN and CDR2 is SYDVKM. The CDR3 loop is CASSLGDSFYEQYF. Here the CDR3 DNA reads TGTGCCAGCAGTTTGGGGGACAGCTTTTACGAGCAGTACTTC.

The V call is TRBV7-9, the J call TRBJ1-2; D unclear. There are 13 residues in the CDR3. In germline, CDR1 is SEHNR, CDR2 FQNEAQ (reference sequence). Between the trimmed V and J ends, which lost 3 bases and 6 bases, there was a span of 11 bases. The DNA for the CDR3 is TGTGCCAGCAGCTTTGGTCCAAGTGATGGCTACACCTTC. Its translation is CASSFGPSDGYTF.

The chain links TRBV7-6 to TRBJ2-1; no clear D gene. With 11 bases removed from V and 2 bases from J, the gap between germline ends came to 13 bases. From germline, CDR1 is SGHVS and CDR2 FNYEAQ. The CDR3 contains 13 residues. CDR3: CAVGRTTYNEQFF. CDR3 sequence (DNA): TGTGCCGTGGGCAGGACCACCTACAATGAGCAGTTCTTC.

The chain links TRBV7-4 to TRBJ1-5; no clear D. The V end was cut by 6 bases, the J end by 3 bases, with 15 bases between. Germline assignment: CDR1 SGHVT and CDR2 SQSDAQ. The CDR3 sequence is 15 residues long. The CDR3 region has the DNA TGTGCCAGCAGTTCTGGCAGCCTGAACAATCAGCCCCAGCATTTT. It specifies CASSSGSLNNQPQHF.

This rearrangement joins TRBV7-6 to TRBJ2-1; 16 bases align to TRBD2. Germline V gene lookup returns CDR1 SGHVS and CDR2 FNYEAQ. The CDR3 covers 16 residues. V lost 5 bases and J lost 9; bases outside the gene matches: 7. This CDR3 reads CASSPPGLAGGAEQFF. The CDR3 DNA reads as TGTGCCAGCAGCCCGCCGGGACTAGCGGGGGGGGCTGAGCAGTTCTTC.

Turning to this clonotype: A junction boundary mismatches the germline segment, possibly from a read error. V is TRBV7-2 and J is TRBJ2-1; possible D gene TRBD2, 6 bases. The CDR3 contains 16 residues. The germline V gene has CDR1 SGHTA and CDR2 FQGNSA. CDR3 sequence: CAISLEAGYSYNEQFF. In nucleotides, the CDR3 is TGTGCCATCAGCCTAGAGGCGGGGTACTCCTACAATGAGCAGTTCTTC.

There are many counts of this clonotype. This chain links TRBV5-6 with TRBJ2-2; weak D call: TRBD2 (5 bases). The germline gives CDR1 SGHDT, CDR2 YYEEEE. The CDR3 has 15 residues. The germline V and J ends were trimmed by 1 base and 5 bases, with 12 bases remaining between them. The CDR3, as DNA: TGTGCCAGCAGCTTGAACCCGGGAAGAACCGGGGAGCTGTTTTTT. Translated: CASSLNPGRTGELFF. Together with reference TRBV5-6 and TRBJ2-2, the CDR3 gives the full variable domain: DAGVTQSPTHLIKTRGQQVTLRCSPKSGHDTVSWYQQALGQGPQFIFQYYEEEERQRGNFPDRFSGHQFPNYSSELNVNALLLGDSALYLCASSLNPGRTGELFFGEGSRLTVL.

The chain couples TRBV20-1 to TRBJ2-1; TRBD2 aligns across 11 bases. The CDR3 totals 15 residues. Looked up from germline, CDR1 is DFQATT and CDR2 is SNEGSKA (reference sequence). Trimming cost V 6 bases and J 8 bases; bases outside gene matches: 12. CDR3 loop: CSAVVLSGGEDEQFF. The CDR3 region has the DNA TGCAGTGCCGTAGTGCTTAGCGGGGGGGAGGATGAGCAGTTCTTC.

The table lists this clonotype with a few counts. The V and J genes are TRBV7-9 and TRBJ1-5, with D possibly being TRBD1 (6 bases). V gave up 5 bases and J gave up 4 bases, with 18 bases separating them. Germline values: CDR1 SEHNR, CDR2 FQNEAQ (reference sequence). The CDR3 extends over 16 amino acids. In nucleotides, the CDR3 is TGTGCCAGCAGCCATACCCTGGGGGCAGCAAATCAGCCCCAGCATTTT. This sequence encodes CASSHTLGAANQPQHF.